The 17 T cell receptor beta chains in this list originate from one sample, sequenced in a study of CD8 T cells in Susac syndrome. The authors reverse transcribed 0.5 to 1 ug RNA with random hexamers. From the immunoSEQ multiplex PCR reads, TCRdb called clonotypes with MiXCR, one entry per CDR3 protein. The table shows a few hundred thousand distinct CDR3 sequences, with about 88% occurring only once. The material sequenced was CD8+ T cells from PBMCs. These receptors were taken from a human donor with multiple sclerosis.

This chain links TRBV2 with TRBJ2-7, with unresolved D. Germline V gene data show CDR1 as SNHLY and CDR2 as FYNNEI. The CDR3 loop spans 13 amino acids. Between the trimmed V and J ends, which lost 0 bases and 5 bases, there was a span of 8 bases. The CDR3 here is CASSEAPGHEQYF. The CDR3 DNA reads as TGTGCCAGCAGTGAAGCTCCAGGCCACGAGCAGTACTTC.

The genes are TRBV6-2 or TRBV6-3 and TRBJ2-1; TRBD1 might be the D (6 bases). The CDR3 extends over 14 amino acids. Looked up from germline, CDR1 is MNHEY and CDR2 is SVGEGT. V was clipped by 0 bases and J by 10 bases, with 13 bases between them. The CDR3 DNA follows: TGTGCCAGCAGTTACTCGATGTCCGGGACAGAGCAGTTCTTC. Encoded protein: CASSYSMSGTEQFF.

The J gene is TRBJ2-1, the V gene TRBV28, with 7 bases lining up with TRBD1. CDR3 length: 17 residues. The germline gives CDR1 MDHEN, CDR2 SYDVKM. After removal of 3 bases from V and 7 bases from J, the junction contained 15 bases not matched to a gene. Here the CDR3 reads CASSFSPGKGARNEQFF. The CDR3 DNA is TGTGCCAGCAGTTTCTCCCCTGGGAAGGGGGCGCGGAATGAGCAGTTCTTC.

The V call is TRBV10-3, the J call TRBJ2-5, with 11 bases lining up with TRBD1. V dropped 3 bases and J dropped 5; count of bases not matched to a gene: 8. This CDR3 comprises 16 residues. Germline CDR1 and CDR2: ENHRY and SYGVKD. CDR3: CAISDRDRGSGETQYF. CDR3 bases: TGTGCCATCAGTGACCGGGACAGGGGGTCGGGGGAGACCCAGTACTTC.

The chain employs TRBV10-3 and TRBJ2-7; no definite D call. V shed 2 bases and J shed 5 bases, with 7 bases lying between them. This CDR3 spans 12 amino acids. Germline V gene lookup returns CDR1 ENHRY and CDR2 SYGVKD. CDR3 DNA sequence: TGTGCCATCAGTGAGGTAGGGAACGAGCAGTACTTC. Protein: CAISEVGNEQYF.

The chain recombines TRBV29-1 with TRBJ1-1; the D is unclear. The ends were cut back, 3 bases at V and 3 bases at J, with 11 bases in the middle. This CDR3 has 13 amino acids. From germline, CDR1 is SQVTM and CDR2 ANQGSEA. The CDR3 sequence: CSVEMIRDTEAFF. CDR3 sequence (DNA): TGCAGCGTTGAGATGATTAGGGACACTGAAGCTTTCTTT.

Worth noting for this clonotype: No DNA is shown, since the ends of the CDR3 on it are uncertain; the CDR3 is the one TCRdb lists. V and J are TRBV30 and TRBJ1-1; the table's D call, TRBD1, was not checked against the DNA. The CDR3 is 13 amino acids in total, end residues counted. Germline CDR1 is GTSNPN and CDR2 is SVGIG (reference sequence). CDR3 sequence reads: CAWNWGAGTEVFF.

The chain employs TRBV7-9 and TRBJ2-2, with D hard to call. Germline V gene lookup returns CDR1 SEHNR and CDR2 FQNEAQ (reference sequence). This CDR3 spans 14 amino acids. The V and J ends lost 7 bases and 5 bases respectively, with 14 bases between them. Here the CDR3 DNA reads TGTGCCAGCACCGTTAGAACGGAAACCGGGGAGCTGTTTTTT. Its protein is CASTVRTETGELFF.

V gene TRBV2 combines with J gene TRBJ1-2, with unresolved D. V shed 11 bases and J shed 8 bases, with 12 bases lying between them. Germline CDR1 is SNHLY and CDR2 is FYNNEI. The CDR3 loop spans 10 amino acids. CDR3: CAGRPLGYTF. As DNA, the CDR3 is TGTGCCGGACGGCCATTGGGCTACACCTTC.

V and J are TRBV6-2 or TRBV6-3 and TRBJ2-1; 8 nucleotides agree with TRBD2. V was clipped by 8 bases and J by 6 bases; unmatched bases: 9. Germline V CDR1 and CDR2: MNHEY, SVGEGT. CDR3 length equals 14 residues. CDR3 loop: CASYSGSYSNEQFF. In DNA, the CDR3 is TGTGCCAGCTACAGCGGGAGCTATAGCAATGAGCAGTTCTTC.

The V and J genes are TRBV15 and TRBJ2-7; D remains ambiguous. Germline V gene data show CDR1 as LNHNV and CDR2 as YYDKDF (reference sequence). The V end was cut by 0 bases, the J end by 4 bases, with 7 bases between. The CDR3 loop spans 13 amino acids. CDR3 DNA sequence: TGTGCCACCAGCAGAGATCGGCTTTACGAGCAGTACTTC. Protein: CATSRDRLYEQYF.

The chain couples TRBV6-5 to TRBJ2-7; a possible D gene is TRBD2 (5 bases). Trimming cost V 4 bases and J 2 bases, with 18 bases left between them. The CDR3 extends over 16 amino acids. Per germline, CDR1 MNHEY and CDR2 SVGAGI. Here the CDR3 DNA reads TGTGCCAGCAGTTTCTCAGGTGGGGAGATCCCCTACGAGCAGTACTTC. It is translated as CASSFSGGEIPYEQYF.

The V and J genes are TRBV11-3 and TRBJ2-5, with 10 nucleotides matching TRBD2. With 5 bases clipped from V and 3 bases from J, the junction kept 9 bases outside the gene matches. The CDR3 totals 16 residues. Per germline, CDR1 SGHNT and CDR2 YENEEA. Here the CDR3 reads CASSTAGLANEETQYF. The CDR3 coding sequence is TGTGCCAGCAGCACTGCGGGACTAGCGAACGAAGAGACCCAGTACTTC.

This chain connects TRBV9 to TRBJ2-7; 8 bases match TRBD2. The V segment lost 0 bases and the J segment 3 bases; nucleotides outside the gene matches: 11. CDR3 size: 17 residues. Germline V gene sequence: CDR1 SGDLS, CDR2 YYNGEE. CDR3 loop: CASSVATSGTTIYEQYF. The DNA of the CDR3 is TGTGCCAGCAGCGTAGCAACTAGCGGTACAACTATCTACGAGCAGTACTTC.

V usage is TRBV15 and J usage is TRBJ2-7; D remains unclear. Germline values: CDR1 LNHNV, CDR2 YYDKDF (reference sequence). This CDR3 comprises 16 residues. V dropped 3 bases and J dropped 2 bases, with 17 bases sitting between them. The CDR3 protein is CATSRSGWARTYEQYF. CDR3 in DNA: TGTGCCACCAGCAGGAGTGGCTGGGCTCGTACCTACGAGCAGTACTTC.

This chain joins TRBV12-3 or TRBV12-4 and TRBJ1-4; D not certain. The CDR3 is made up of 14 amino acids. The V and J ends lost 5 bases and 2 bases respectively, with 9 bases between them. CDR3 DNA sequence: TGTGCCAGCAGTCGGGAGACTACTAATGAAAAACTGTTTTTT. The encoded protein is CASSRETTNEKLFF.

J is TRBJ1-4 and V is TRBV12-3 or TRBV12-4; the D gene is possibly TRBD1 (6 bases). Trimming left V 7 bases short and J 4 bases short, with 19 bases between. CDR3 size: 16 residues. In DNA, the CDR3 is TGTGCCAGCACCACGTGGGGACACAGACGTAATGAAAAACTGTTTTTT. Residues: CASTTWGHRRNEKLFF.